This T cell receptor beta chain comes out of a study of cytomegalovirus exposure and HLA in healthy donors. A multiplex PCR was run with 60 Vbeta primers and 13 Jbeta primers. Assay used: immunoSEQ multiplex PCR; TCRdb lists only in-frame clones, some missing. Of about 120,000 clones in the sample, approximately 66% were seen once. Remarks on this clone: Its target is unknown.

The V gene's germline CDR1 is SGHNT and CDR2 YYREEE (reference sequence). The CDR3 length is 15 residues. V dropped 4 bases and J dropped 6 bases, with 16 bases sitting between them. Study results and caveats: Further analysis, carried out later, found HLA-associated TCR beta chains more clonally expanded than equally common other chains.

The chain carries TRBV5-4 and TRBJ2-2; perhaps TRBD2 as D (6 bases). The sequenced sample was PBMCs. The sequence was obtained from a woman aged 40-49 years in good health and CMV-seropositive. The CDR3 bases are TGTGCCAGCAGCCTGGGGGGAGGCCCGGCCGGGGAGCTGTTTTTT. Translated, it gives CASSLGGGPAGELFF.